The 18 T cell receptor beta chains in this list originate from one sample, sequenced in a study of Ad26.COV2.S vaccination and SARS-CoV-2 variants. Treatment described: 19 received Ad26.COV2.S at low or high dose, single or two shots; 5 received placebo; per-sample allocation not given. The samples were gathered on day 63 after the first injection of vaccine or placebo. Libraries were prepared by immunoSEQ multiplex PCR; TCRdb keeps only in-frame clonotypes and omits some of them. The sample carries hundreds of thousands of clones, around 92% recorded once. The sequenced sample was peripheral blood, obtained in a trial of Ad26.COV2.S vaccine versus placebo. Every receptor here comes from a person between 18 and 60 years old who received the Ad26.COV2.S COVID-19 vaccine or a placebo.

The V gene is TRBV9, the J gene TRBJ2-2; D not certain. This CDR3 region has 15 residues. The V end lost 2 bases, the J end lost 6 bases, and 14 bases lay between the germline ends. Per germline, CDR1 SGDLS and CDR2 YYNGEE. The CDR3 DNA reads as TGTGCCAGCAGCGTTATGAGGTCAGGCGCCGGGGAGCTGTTTTTT. Amino acids: CASSVMRSGAGELFF.

The rearrangement links TRBV12-3 or TRBV12-4 to TRBJ2-5, with D perhaps TRBD1 (6 bases). The CDR3 loop spans 13 amino acids. Trimming stripped 6 bases from V and 1 base from J, with 9 bases between. The CDR3: CASRQGIQETQYF. Here the CDR3 DNA reads TGTGCCAGCAGGCAGGGGATCCAAGAGACCCAGTACTTC.

The rearrangement joins TRBV3-1 (or the pseudogene TRBV3-2) to TRBJ2-5, with TRBD2 identical over 11 bases. V dropped 3 bases and J dropped 7; count of bases not matched to a gene: 1. This CDR3 is built from 13 residues. Germline lookup yields CDR1 LGHDT and CDR2 YNNKEL (reference sequence). The CDR3 DNA is TGTGCCAGCAGCCATGGGACTAGCGGGACCCAGTACTTC. It specifies CASSHGTSGTQYF.

The chain has TRBV10-2 and TRBJ2-3; 13 bases are a match to TRBD2. Trimming cost V 5 bases and J 4 bases; bases outside gene matches: 6. The germline V gene has CDR1 WSHSY and CDR2 SAAADI. The CDR3 is made up of 16 amino acids. CDR3 protein: CASSTGTSGISDTQYF. The CDR3 DNA sequence: TGCGCCAGCAGTACCGGGACTAGCGGGATCTCAGATACGCAGTATTTT.

This rearrangement joins TRBV9 to TRBJ1-2; a possible D gene is TRBD1 (6 bases). The CDR3 length is 15 residues. Between the trimmed V and J ends, which lost 6 bases and 4 bases, there was a span of 19 bases. Per germline, CDR1 SGDLS and CDR2 YYNGEE. The CDR3 loop reads CASTPPSGGAYGYTF. The CDR3 nucleotides read TGTGCCAGCACCCCCCCGTCGGGGGGGGCCTATGGCTACACCTTC. Variable domain in full (rest from reference TRBV9 and TRBJ1-2): DSGVTQTPKHLITATGQRVTLRCSPRSGDLSVYWYQQSLDQGLQFLIQYYNGEERAKGNILERFSAQQFPDLHSELNLSSLELGDSALYFCASTPPSGGAYGYTFGSGTRLTVV.

V usage is TRBV19 and J usage is TRBJ2-4; D is ambiguous. CDR3 length: 14 residues. CDR1 LNHDA and CDR2 SQIVND come from the germline V gene (reference sequence). V lost 0 bases, J lost 0 bases, and 3 bases lay in between. The CDR3 sequence: CASSIELAKNIQYF. The CDR3 bases are TGTGCCAGTAGTATAGAGCTAGCCAAAAACATTCAGTACTTC.

J is TRBJ2-3 and V is TRBV4-3, with 11 nucleotides matching TRBD1. V lost 5 bases to trimming and J lost 3 bases; unmatched junction nucleotides: 4. This CDR3 comprises 15 residues. Germline values: CDR1 LGHNA, CDR2 YSLEER. This CDR3 is CASSFGTGGTDTQYF. CDR3 bases: TGCGCCAGCAGCTTTGGGACAGGGGGAACAGATACGCAGTATTTT.

The rearrangement links TRBV28 to TRBJ1-4, with 10 nucleotides matching TRBD1. V was clipped by 3 bases and J by 7 bases; unmatched bases: 8. The CDR3 loop spans 16 amino acids. CDR1 and CDR2 (germline): MDHEN, SYDVKM. CDR3 DNA sequence: TGTGCCAGCAGTTTCGATATCCGGGACAGGGGTGAAAAACTGTTTTTT. Its translation: CASSFDIRDRGEKLFF.

The V and J genes are TRBV29-1 and TRBJ1-1; D unresolved. The CDR3 is 10 amino acids. Germline CDR1 and CDR2: SQVTM and ANQGSEA. Trimming removed 1 base from V and 4 bases from J, with 1 base in between. CDR3 in DNA: TGCAGCGTTGAAGTCACTGAAGCTTTCTTT. Amino acids: CSVEVTEAFF.

The chain uses TRBV5-1 and TRBJ2-3; D possibly corresponds to TRBD1 (5 bases). Germline V lookup: CDR1 SGHRS, CDR2 YFSETQ. The CDR3 runs to 11 residues. The V and J ends lost 6 bases and 5 bases respectively, with 7 bases between them. CDR3 residues: CASTQGDTQYF. CDR3 coding DNA: TGCGCCAGCACCCAGGGAGATACGCAGTATTTT.

The chain carries TRBV3-1 (or the pseudogene TRBV3-2) and TRBJ1-4, with TRBD1 identical over 8 bases. CDR1 and CDR2 from the germline V gene are LGHDT and YNNKEL (reference sequence). This CDR3 contains 16 residues. The J segment lost 7 bases and the V segment lost 4 bases, leaving 11 bases of the junction unmatched. The CDR3 is CASSRRAGGRGEKLFF. DNA of the CDR3: TGTGCCAGCAGCCGACGAGCAGGGGGCAGAGGTGAAAAACTGTTTTTT.

The gene calls are TRBV28 and TRBJ2-7; 12 nucleotides align to TRBD1. V lost 5 bases to trimming and J lost 2 bases; unmatched junction nucleotides: 13. Germline CDR1 is MDHEN and CDR2 is SYDVKM. There are 18 residues in the CDR3. The DNA for the CDR3 is TGTGCCAGCAGTCCCCTGGGACAGGGGGCTGTAAGTGCCTACGAGCAGTACTTC. This encodes CASSPLGQGAVSAYEQYF. The full variable domain, completed using reference TRBV28 and TRBJ2-7, is DVKVTQSSRYLVKRTGEKVFLECVQDMDHENMFWYRQDPGLGLRLIYFSYDVKMKEKGDIPEGYSVSREKKERFSLILESASTNQTSMYLCASSPLGQGAVSAYEQYFGPGTRLTVT.

CDR3 residues: CASSLVGTGDSPLHF. The DNA for the CDR3 is TGTGCCAGCAGCTTGGTTGGGACAGGTGATTCACCCCTCCACTTT. The chain joins TRBV5-4 to TRBJ1-6, with 8 bases aligning to TRBD1. The J segment lost 8 bases and the V segment lost 0 bases, leaving 4 bases of the junction unmatched. Germline CDR1 and CDR2: SGHNT and YYREEE (reference sequence). The CDR3 is 15 residues long. Full variable domain (remainder filled in from reference TRBV5-4 and TRBJ1-6): ETGVTQSPTHLIKTRGQQVTLRCSSQSGHNTVSWYQQALGQGPQFIFQYYREEENGRGNFPPRFSGLQFPNYSSELNVNALELDDSALYLCASSLVGTGDSPLHFGNGTRLTVT.

The CDR3: CASGFRGNQPQHF. The CDR3 nucleotides are TGTGCTAGTGGTTTCCGGGGCAATCAGCCCCAGCATTTT. The V and J genes are TRBV12-5 and TRBJ1-5; D is ambiguous. The CDR3 contains 13 residues. Trimming took 3 bases from V and 2 from J, leaving 5 bases between them. Germline assignment: CDR1 LGHNT and CDR2 FRNRAP. Based on the CDR3 plus reference TRBV12-5 and TRBJ1-5, the full variable domain is DARVTQTPRHKVTEMGQEVTMRCQPILGHNTVFWYRQTMMQGLELLAYFRNRAPLDDSGMPKDRFSAEMPDATLATLKIQPSEPRDSAVYFCASGFRGNQPQHFGDGTRLSIL.

This clone appeared a single time. This same CDR3 is encoded by further DNA sequences in the sample. V usage is TRBV5-1 and J usage is TRBJ1-2; TRBD1 is a possible D gene (6 bases). Trimming shortened V by 0 bases and J by 3 bases, and 6 bases separated the two germline ends. This CDR3 is built from 13 residues. The germline gives CDR1 SGHRS, CDR2 YFSETQ. The CDR3: CASSLAGDYGYTF. The DNA of the CDR3 is TGCGCCAGCAGCTTGGCAGGGGACTATGGCTACACCTTC.

As concerns this clone: The sample carries other DNA sequences with the same CDR3. The chain carries TRBV27 and TRBJ2-7; D perhaps matches TRBD2 (6 bases). The CDR3 spans 14 residues. The germline V gene encodes CDR1 MNHEY and CDR2 SMNVEV (reference sequence). The germline V and J ends were trimmed by 2 bases and 3 bases, with 11 bases remaining between them. CDR3 residues: CASSLRAGYYEQYF. DNA for the CDR3: TGTGCCAGCAGTTTACGAGCGGGCTACTACGAGCAGTACTTC.

J is TRBJ1-3 and V is TRBV19; D not certain. Germline assignment: CDR1 LNHDA and CDR2 SQIVND (reference sequence). Trimming left V 3 bases short and J 5 bases short, with 8 bases between. The CDR3 sequence is 13 residues long. For the CDR3, the DNA is TGTGCCAGTAGTATGGACCCCCGAAACACCATATATTTT. Amino acids: CASSMDPRNTIYF.

The chain has TRBV19 and TRBJ1-5; no reliable D call. This CDR3 is 15 amino acids long. Trimming shortened V by 5 bases and J by 6 bases, and 17 bases separated the two germline ends. Germline V gene data show CDR1 as LNHDA and CDR2 as SQIVND (reference sequence). In DNA, the CDR3 is TGTGCCAGTAGTTCCCCACAGAAGTACTCTCAGCCCCAGCATTTT. The encoded protein is CASSSPQKYSQPQHF.